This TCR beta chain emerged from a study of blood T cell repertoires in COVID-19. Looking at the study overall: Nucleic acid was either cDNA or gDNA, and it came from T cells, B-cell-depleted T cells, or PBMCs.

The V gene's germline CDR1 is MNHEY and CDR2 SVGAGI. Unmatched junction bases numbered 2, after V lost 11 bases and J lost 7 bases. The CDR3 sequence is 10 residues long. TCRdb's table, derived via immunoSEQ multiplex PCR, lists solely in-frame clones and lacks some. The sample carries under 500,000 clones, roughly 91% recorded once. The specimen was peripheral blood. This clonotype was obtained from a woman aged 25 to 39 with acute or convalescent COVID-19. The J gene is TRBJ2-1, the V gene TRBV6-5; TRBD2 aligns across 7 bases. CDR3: CAGGVNEQFF. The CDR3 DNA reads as TGTGCCGGGGGGGTAAATGAGCAGTTCTTC.